The text below deals with one T cell receptor (beta chain). The sample is drawn from a study of blood T cell repertoires in COVID-19. In the study overall: Whether acute or convalescent, the COVID-19 samples came from the United States, Italy and Spain.

Only in-frame clones appear in the TCRdb table, and some are missing; sequencing was by immunoSEQ multiplex PCR. The table shows approximately 400,000 clones, with roughly 90% occurring only once. The CDR3 covers 13 residues. V dropped 6 bases and J dropped 2; count of bases not matched to a gene: 0. Germline CDR1 reads SGHVS; CDR2 reads FQNEAQ. The clonotype was recovered from a man between 40 and 49 years old with acute or convalescent COVID-19. The sample comprised peripheral blood. The chain combines TRBV7-8 with TRBJ1-3, with 8 nucleotides matching TRBD1. The CDR3 nucleotides are TGTGCCAGCAGGACAGGGGCTGGAAACACCATATATTTT. Translation: CASRTGAGNTIYF. The whole variable domain, filled in from reference TRBV7-8 and TRBJ1-3, reads GAGVSQSPRYKVAKRGQDVALRCDPISGHVSLFWYQQALGQGPEFLTYFQNEAQLDKSGLPSDRFFAERPEGSVSTLKIQRTQQEDSAVYLCASRTGAGNTIYFGEGSWLTVV.